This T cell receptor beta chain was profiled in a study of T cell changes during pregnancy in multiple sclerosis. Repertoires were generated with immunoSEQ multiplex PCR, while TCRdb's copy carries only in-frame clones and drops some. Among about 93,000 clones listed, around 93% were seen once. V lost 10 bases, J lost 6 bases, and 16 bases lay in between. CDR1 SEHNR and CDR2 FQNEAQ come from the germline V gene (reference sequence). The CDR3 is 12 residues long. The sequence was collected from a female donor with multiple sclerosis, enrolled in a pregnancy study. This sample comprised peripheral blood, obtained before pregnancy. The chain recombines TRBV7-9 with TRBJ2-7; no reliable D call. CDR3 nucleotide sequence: TGTGCCACCTCCCGGAATCCGGGCGAGCAGTACTTC. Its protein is CATSRNPGEQYF.